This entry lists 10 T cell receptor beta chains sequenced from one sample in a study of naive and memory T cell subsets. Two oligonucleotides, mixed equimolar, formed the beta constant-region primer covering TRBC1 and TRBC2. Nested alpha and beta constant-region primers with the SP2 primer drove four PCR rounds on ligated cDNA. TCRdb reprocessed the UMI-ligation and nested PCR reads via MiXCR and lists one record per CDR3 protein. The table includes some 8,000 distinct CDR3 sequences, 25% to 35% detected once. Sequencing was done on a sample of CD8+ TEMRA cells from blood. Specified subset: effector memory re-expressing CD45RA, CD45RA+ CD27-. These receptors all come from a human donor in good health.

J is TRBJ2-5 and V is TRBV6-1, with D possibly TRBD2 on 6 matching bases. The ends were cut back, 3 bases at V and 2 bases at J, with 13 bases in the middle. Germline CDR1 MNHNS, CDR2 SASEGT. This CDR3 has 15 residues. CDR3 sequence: CASSEFAAGQETQYF. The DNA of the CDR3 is TGTGCCAGCAGTGAGTTCGCGGCGGGGCAAGAGACCCAGTACTTC.

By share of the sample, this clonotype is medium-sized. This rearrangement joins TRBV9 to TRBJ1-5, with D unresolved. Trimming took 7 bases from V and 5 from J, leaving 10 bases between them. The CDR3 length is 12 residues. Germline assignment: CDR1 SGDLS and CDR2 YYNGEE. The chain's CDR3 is CASGLNDQPQHF. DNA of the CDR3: TGTGCCAGCGGGTTGAACGATCAGCCCCAGCATTTT.

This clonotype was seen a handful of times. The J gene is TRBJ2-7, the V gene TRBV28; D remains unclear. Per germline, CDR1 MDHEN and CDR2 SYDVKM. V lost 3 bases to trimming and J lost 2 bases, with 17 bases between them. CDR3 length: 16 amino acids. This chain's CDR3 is CASSLPSAVAPYEQYF. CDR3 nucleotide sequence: TGTGCCAGCAGTTTGCCATCCGCCGTCGCCCCCTACGAGCAGTACTTC.

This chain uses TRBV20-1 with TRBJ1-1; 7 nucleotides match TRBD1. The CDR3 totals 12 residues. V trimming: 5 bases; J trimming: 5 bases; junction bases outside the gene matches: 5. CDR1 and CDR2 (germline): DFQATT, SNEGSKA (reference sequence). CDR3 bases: TGCAGTGCTCTCGACAGGGAGACTGAAGCTTTCTTT. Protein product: CSALDRETEAFF.

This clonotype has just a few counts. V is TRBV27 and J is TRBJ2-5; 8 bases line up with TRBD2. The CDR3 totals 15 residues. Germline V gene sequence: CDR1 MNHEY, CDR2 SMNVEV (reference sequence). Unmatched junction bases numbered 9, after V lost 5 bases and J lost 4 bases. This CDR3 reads CASSTGLADVETQYF. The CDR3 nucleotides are TGTGCCAGCAGTACCGGACTAGCTGACGTAGAGACCCAGTACTTC.

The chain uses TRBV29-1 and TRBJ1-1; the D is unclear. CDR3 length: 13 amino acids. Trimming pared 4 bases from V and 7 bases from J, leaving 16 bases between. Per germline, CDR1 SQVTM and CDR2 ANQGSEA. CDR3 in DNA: TGCAGCGTTGGGCCAGGACTTGGCAGTGAAGCTTTCTTT. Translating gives CSVGPGLGSEAFF.

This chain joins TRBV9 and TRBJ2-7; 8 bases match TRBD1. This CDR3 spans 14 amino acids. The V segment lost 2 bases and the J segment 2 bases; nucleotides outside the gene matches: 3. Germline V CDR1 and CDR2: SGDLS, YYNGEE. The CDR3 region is CASSVGDRTYEQYF. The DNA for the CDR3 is TGTGCCAGCAGCGTGGGGGACAGGACCTACGAGCAGTACTTC.

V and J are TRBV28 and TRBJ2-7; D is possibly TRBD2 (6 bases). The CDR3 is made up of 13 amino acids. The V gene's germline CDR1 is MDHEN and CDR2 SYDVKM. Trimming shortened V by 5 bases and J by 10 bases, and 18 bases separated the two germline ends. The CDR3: CASSVAPTEGQYF. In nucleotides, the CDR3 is TGTGCCAGCAGTGTAGCACCGACGGAGGGCCAGTACTTC. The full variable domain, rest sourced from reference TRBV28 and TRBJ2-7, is DVKVTQSSRYLVKRTGEKVFLECVQDMDHENMFWYRQDPGLGLRLIYFSYDVKMKEKGDIPEGYSVSREKKERFSLILESASTNQTSMYLCASSVAPTEGQYFGPGTRLTVT.

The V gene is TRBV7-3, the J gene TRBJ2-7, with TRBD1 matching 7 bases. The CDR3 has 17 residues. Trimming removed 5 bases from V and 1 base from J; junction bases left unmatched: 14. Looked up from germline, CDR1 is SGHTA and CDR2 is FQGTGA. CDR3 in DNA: TGTGCCAGCAGCCAGGCCCAAGGGGGCGCGGGTTCCTACGAGCAGTACTTC. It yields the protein CASSQAQGGAGSYEQYF.

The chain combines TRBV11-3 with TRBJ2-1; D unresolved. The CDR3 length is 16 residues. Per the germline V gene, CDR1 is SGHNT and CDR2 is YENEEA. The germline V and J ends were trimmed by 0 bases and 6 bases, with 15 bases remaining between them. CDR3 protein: CASSLDPASGPNEQFF. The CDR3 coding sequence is TGTGCCAGCAGCTTAGACCCAGCCTCCGGCCCCAATGAGCAGTTCTTC.